This T cell receptor beta chain emerged from a study of tissue T cells after allogeneic stem cell transplantation (dated by TCRdb to 2021 to 2024). As for the study more broadly: The study profiled TCR beta repertoires in many tissues obtained from research autopsies of patients with and without GVHD, and also in mouse models of GVHD. The human part of the study was a prospective observational study with no blinding and no randomization. Here is what the overall study found, with its caveats: Which tissue TCRs were alloreactive or antigen-specific was not determined in the study, and some clones might have been persisting host cells. Within patients, how anatomically similar tissues were was a major factor shaping TCR repertoire composition, regardless of disease or transplant status. Sampling depth was acknowledged as a limitation, and the patient cohort was both small and clinically heterogeneous. Only a few T cell clones appeared in more than one patient, yet motif-based clustering showed tissue-specific repertoire signatures that were shared between patients. In both patients and mice, T cells from blood and spleen covered only a limited part of the TCR repertoire found in tissues.

The germline V gene (reference sequence) gives CDR1 as LGHNA and CDR2 as YNLKQL. Trimming takes 3 bases off V and 5 bases off J; junction bases not matched to a gene: 3. The CDR3 holds 14 amino acids from the cysteine to the phenylalanine. The DNA has 39 bases, all within the CDR3, and is read from base 1. Receptor amplification or capture employed the immunoSEQ multiplex PCR assay. TCRbeta CDR3 sequencing was done by Adaptive Biotechnologies at survey depth, reporting CDR3 sequences, V/J genes, productive frequency and template counts. Amplification of TCR beta CDR3 regions was performed from genomic DNA rather than from RNA. Processing in the source paper ran as follows. Pairwise repertoire overlap between tissues was quantified with Jensen-Shannon divergence, where 1 means complete divergence and 0 identical. Based on pairwise JSD values, tissues were grouped by single-linkage agglomerative hierarchical clustering, and the results were shown as dendrograms. GLIPH2 was run on all patient samples with simulation_depth 1000, kmer_min_depth 3, cdr3_length_cutoff 8, keeping groups with more than two unique CDR3s. A standardized tissue-overlap score was generated by extrapolating Jaccard GLIPH-group overlap across patients to a standard repertoire size of 1000 clones. Linear mixed-effect models, with tissue as a fixed effect and individual as a random effect, were used to test how diversity related to clinical or experimental variables. The clones in this table, taken by TCRdb from immuneACCESS, are in-frame only. Not every clone is retained; where verified, under half of the shortfall comes from an unresolved V gene, and the cause of the rest is unknown. D and trimming were read from the DNA, whereas the V and J calls and clone size are those reported in that table. Here the sample has approximately 50,000 clones; about three quarters occur a single time. Around 0.6% of the sample rests with the top ten.

As to this clone: Its antigen target is currently unknown. This is a murine receptor, so its gene nomenclature and germline sequences are mouse based. The CDR3 goes on 1 residue after the read ends, and that part is filled in from the germline J gene. Other DNA sequences in the same sample also yield this CDR3.

The chain joins TRBV5 to TRBJ2-5, and 9 junction bases match TRBD1. The sequenced sample consisted of sorted cells pooled from one or two spleens. This sequence originates from a pool of C57BL/6 mice in good health. The CDR3 bases that were read are TGTGCCAGCAGCCAGACAGGGGGTCGAGACACCCAGTAC. Translated, this is CASSQTGGRDTQY. The complete CDR3 protein is CASSQTGGRDTQYF.